This T cell receptor beta chain was captured by sequencing in a study of cytomegalovirus exposure and HLA in healthy donors. Looking at the study overall: An earlier analysis found 117 million unique TCR beta sequences from around 180 million T cells. Overall study findings and caveats: The dataset shows that most TCR sequences were rare, while some public TCRs occurred in many donors.

Regarding donors, all were healthy bone marrow donors. Details on this clone: The antigen is undetermined.

The germline CDR1 and CDR2 sequences are SQVTM and ANQGSEA. The CDR3 is 15 amino acids. V was shortened by 6 bases and J by 6 bases, with 24 bases between the two germline ends. In the PCR, 60 Vbeta and 13 Jbeta primers were used. Some clones are missing from TCRdb's copy, which holds only in-frame ones; the method was immunoSEQ multiplex PCR. The profile shows 75,000 to 100,000 clones, 64% of them singletons. V gene TRBV29-1 combines with J gene TRBJ2-7, with D tentatively TRBD2 (6 bases). The source material was PBMCs. The clonotype comes from a man in his fifties or sixties in good health and CMV-seronegative. CDR3 sequence (DNA): TGCAGCGTCGCCGCCGGCGTAGCGGTTGGTGGCGAGCAGTACTTC. Translating gives CSVAAGVAVGGEQYF.